A single sample gave rise to the 14 T cell receptor beta chains below, sequenced in a study of vaccination effects on CD4 cells after COVID-19. The repertoire was sequenced with immunoSEQ multiplex PCR; TCRdb's copy has only in-frame clones and lacks some. The table includes 41,000 or so clones, 77% detected once. These TCRs are of unknown antigen specificity. Viral peptide pool expansion of antigen-specific CD4+ T cells preceded sequencing in the ViraFEST assay. When around ten days of culture had elapsed, CD4+ T cells were isolated. Prior SARS-CoV-2 infection was absent in the vaccine recipients, as shown by negative nucleocapsid antibodies. The specimen comprised CD4+ T cells from PBMCs cultured with HCoV-NL63 spike peptides, sampled before COVID-19 vaccination. Receptor source: a human donor who received a COVID-19 vaccine.

The chain joins TRBV10-3 to TRBJ1-1; a possible D gene is TRBD1 (6 bases). Trimming stripped 10 bases from V and 6 bases from J, with 15 bases between. The CDR3 runs 12 residues. From germline, CDR1 is ENHRY and CDR2 SYGVKD. The CDR3 nucleotides are TGTGCCACCCAGGGGTTTTTGGCTGAAGCTTTCTTT. As protein: CATQGFLAEAFF.

The V and J genes are TRBV13 and TRBJ1-5, with D maybe TRBD1 (6 bases). V lost 0 bases and J lost 3, with 9 bases in between. Germline-derived CDR1 and CDR2 are PRHDT and FYEKMQ (reference sequence). CDR3 length: 15 amino acids. CDR3 DNA sequence: TGTGCCAGCAGCTTAGGCCGGACAGTCAATCAGCCCCAGCATTTT. This translates into CASSLGRTVNQPQHF.

The chain has TRBV3-1 (or the pseudogene TRBV3-2) and TRBJ1-1, with D unclear. Trimming removed 1 base at V and 4 bases at J, with 7 bases between. The CDR3 is made up of 13 amino acids. Germline CDR1 LGHDT, CDR2 YNNKEL (reference sequence). CDR3 residues: CASSQGQVTEAFF. In DNA, the CDR3 is TGTGCCAGCAGCCAAGGGCAAGTCACTGAAGCTTTCTTT.

V is TRBV5-1 and J is TRBJ1-2; D remains ambiguous. Germline values: CDR1 SGHRS, CDR2 YFSETQ. V lost 4 bases and J lost 7, with 20 bases in between. The CDR3 consists of 15 residues. The CDR3 is CASSPTAPGNGGYTF. The CDR3 DNA reads as TGCGCCAGCAGCCCGACCGCACCGGGGAATGGTGGCTACACCTTC. Filled out from reference TRBV5-1 and TRBJ1-2, the complete variable domain reads KAGVTQTPRYLIKTRGQQVTLSCSPISGHRSVSWYQQTPGQGLQFLFEYFSETQRNKGNFPGRFSGRQFSNSRSEMNVSTLELGDSALYLCASSPTAPGNGGYTFGSGTRLTVV.

V and J are TRBV9 and TRBJ1-2; D remains ambiguous. V was shortened by 1 base and J by 7 bases, with 17 bases between the two germline ends. This CDR3 spans 15 amino acids. The germline gives CDR1 SGDLS, CDR2 YYNGEE. The CDR3 DNA reads as TGTGCCAGCAGCGTATCGCGGAGCTCCCCCTCTGGCTACACCTTC. It encodes CASSVSRSSPSGYTF.

The chain has TRBV4-3 and TRBJ1-6; perhaps TRBD1 as D (5 bases). The CDR3 sequence is 15 residues long. The germline V and J ends were trimmed by 4 bases and 5 bases, with 12 bases remaining between them. The V gene's germline CDR1 is LGHNA and CDR2 YSLEER. The DNA for the CDR3 is TGCGCCAGCAGCCGAGGACACCTTAATAATTCACCCCTCCACTTT. This gives the protein CASSRGHLNNSPLHF.

This chain uses TRBV12-5 with TRBJ1-6; D remains ambiguous. The CDR3 sequence is 13 residues long. Looked up from germline, CDR1 is LGHNT and CDR2 is FRNRAP. V lost 1 base and J 9 bases, leaving 7 bases between the germline ends. In DNA form, the CDR3 reads TGTGCTAGTGGTTTGGCCGTGGGTTCACCCCTCCACTTT. Encoded protein: CASGLAVGSPLHF.

A single count supports this clone. CDR3 amino acids: CASRPDTEYGYTF. CDR3 nucleotide sequence: TGTGCCAGCAGACCGGACACGGAGTATGGCTACACCTTC. This rearrangement joins TRBV6-5 to TRBJ1-2; TRBD1 is a possible D gene (5 bases). The length of the CDR3 is 13 residues. With 6 bases removed from V and 5 bases from J, the gap between germline ends came to 13 bases. Germline V lookup: CDR1 MNHEY, CDR2 SVGAGI.

The chain employs TRBV6-5 and TRBJ1-4; 9 bases agree with TRBD1. Germline CDR1 and CDR2: MNHEY and SVGAGI. This CDR3 has 15 amino acids. J was trimmed by 7 bases and V by 5 bases; bases with no gene match: 8. In nucleotides, the CDR3 is TGTGCCAGCAGTCCGTTACAGGGGGCTTCTGAAAAACTGTTTTTT. Protein product: CASSPLQGASEKLFF.

V is TRBV27 and J is TRBJ2-7; TRBD2 agrees at 7 bases. Germline V gene data show CDR1 as MNHEY and CDR2 as SMNVEV (reference sequence). This CDR3 has 15 amino acids. V shed 0 bases and J 5 bases; nucleotides not matched to a gene: 7. The DNA of the CDR3 is TGTGCCAGCAGTTTATCGGGGGAGGGCCCCAACGAGCAGTACGTC. Translation: CASSLSGEGPNEQYV.

The gene calls are TRBV5-6 and TRBJ1-2; D is perhaps TRBD1 (6 bases). The CDR3 sequence is 15 residues long. The V end was cut by 0 bases, the J end by 3 bases, with 12 bases between. CDR1 and CDR2 (germline): SGHDT, YYEEEE. The CDR3 DNA reads as TGTGCCAGCAGCTTGGCCGGCAGGGGTGACTATGGCTACACCTTC. Residues: CASSLAGRGDYGYTF.

The CDR3 nucleotides are TGCAGTGCTAGTGAGACCGAGAGCACTGAAGCTTTCTTT. Its translation is CSASETESTEAFF. This chain uses TRBV20-1 with TRBJ1-1; the D is unclear. Germline CDR1 and CDR2: DFQATT and SNEGSKA (reference sequence). This CDR3 comprises 13 residues. The germline V and J ends were trimmed by 3 bases and 4 bases, with 12 bases remaining between them.

This clone was counted only a few times. The chain employs TRBV19 and TRBJ1-5; the match to TRBD1 covers 8 bases. Per germline, CDR1 LNHDA and CDR2 SQIVND (reference sequence). V lost 2 bases and J lost 6; bases outside the gene matches: 3. This CDR3 has 14 amino acids. The CDR3 DNA is TGTGCCAGTAGTATACAGGGGGCCGGTCAGCCCCAGCATTTT. This gives the protein CASSIQGAGQPQHF.

The J gene is TRBJ1-2, the V gene TRBV6-5; D ambiguous. The CDR3 runs 14 residues. V was clipped by 2 bases and J by 4 bases, with 11 bases between them. Germline V gene sequence: CDR1 MNHEY, CDR2 SVGAGI. CDR3 protein: CASSYVARGYGYTF. CDR3 nucleotides: TGTGCCAGCAGTTACGTAGCCCGCGGCTATGGCTACACCTTC.